This T cell receptor (beta chain) was identified in a study of blood T cell repertoires in COVID-19. Study background: T cells, B-cell-depleted T cells, or PBMCs provided the cDNA or gDNA that served as material.

The CDR3 spans 16 residues. Trimming pared 4 bases from V and 8 bases from J, leaving 23 bases between. The germline V gene has CDR1 MNHNS and CDR2 SASEGT. How the authors handled the data: Reference gene primers were amplified, and this amplification served to estimate nucleated cell counts. Method: immunoSEQ multiplex PCR; TCRdb's copy keeps in-frame clones and lacks some. The V and J calls and clone size are taken from that table; D and trimming were inferred from the DNA. The profile covers fewer than 250,000 clones, with approximately 84% appearing a single time and about 0.93% taken by the ten largest.

This sequence joins TRBV6-1 and TRBJ1-2, with D possibly being TRBD1 (6 bases). The sequence was obtained from a man aged 40-49 years with acute or convalescent COVID-19. Sample: peripheral blood. CDR3 nucleotide sequence: TGTGCCAGCAGTGGAGATGTAACAGGGCGGCTGTGGGGCTACACCTTC. Protein product: CASSGDVTGRLWGYTF.